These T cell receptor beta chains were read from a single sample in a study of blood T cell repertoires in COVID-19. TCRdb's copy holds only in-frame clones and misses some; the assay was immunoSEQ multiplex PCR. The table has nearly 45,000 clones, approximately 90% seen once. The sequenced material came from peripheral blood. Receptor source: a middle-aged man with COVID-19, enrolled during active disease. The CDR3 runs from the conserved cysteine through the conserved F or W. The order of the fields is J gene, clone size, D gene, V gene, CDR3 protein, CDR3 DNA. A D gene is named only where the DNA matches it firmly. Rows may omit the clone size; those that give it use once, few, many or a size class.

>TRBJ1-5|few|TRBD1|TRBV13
CASSVGQGGRQPQHF
TGTGCCAGCAGCGTGGGACAGGGGGGAAGACAGCCCCAGCATTTT
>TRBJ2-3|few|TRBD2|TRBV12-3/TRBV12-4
CASSGTTTDTQYF
TGTGCCAGCAGTGGGACTACCACAGATACGCAGTATTTT
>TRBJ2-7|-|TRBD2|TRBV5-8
CASSFLPGGALREQYF
TGTGCCAGCAGCTTTCTACCCGGGGGGGCACTTCGAGAGCAGTACTTC
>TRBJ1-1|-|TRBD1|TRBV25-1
CASSPRTGLSTEAFF
TGTGCCAGCAGTCCGCGGACAGGATTGAGCACTGAAGCTTTCTTT
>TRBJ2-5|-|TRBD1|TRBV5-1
CASSFWDRDQETQYF
TGCGCCAGCAGCTTTTGGGACAGGGACCAAGAGACCCAGTACTTC
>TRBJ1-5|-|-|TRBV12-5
CASGLGTGYSNQPQHF
TGTGCTAGTGGTTTGGGAACAGGGTATAGCAATCAGCCCCAGCATTTT
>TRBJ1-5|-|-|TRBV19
CASRTTGLNQPQHF
TGTGCCAGTAGGACTACAGGGCTGAATCAGCCCCAGCATTTT
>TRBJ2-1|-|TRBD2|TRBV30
CAWRTSGRSYNEQFF
TGTGCCTGGAGGACTAGCGGGAGATCCTACAATGAGCAGTTCTTC
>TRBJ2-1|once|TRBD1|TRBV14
CASSHQGQDSYNEQFF
TGTGCCAGCAGCCACCAGGGACAGGATTCTTACAATGAGCAGTTCTTC
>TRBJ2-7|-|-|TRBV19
CASSMRNSYEQYF
TGTGCCAGTAGTATGCGAAACTCCTACGAGCAGTACTTC
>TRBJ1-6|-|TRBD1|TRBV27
CASRPDRGGSPLHF
TGTGCCAGCAGGCCTGACAGGGGAGGGTCACCCCTCCACTTT
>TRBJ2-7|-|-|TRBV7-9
CASSSDMAWTYEQYF
TGTGCCAGCAGCTCCGACATGGCATGGACCTACGAGCAGTACTTC
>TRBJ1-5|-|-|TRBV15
CATSRAPGTPNQPQHF
TGTGCCACCAGCAGGGCGCCCGGGACACCAAATCAGCCCCAGCATTTT
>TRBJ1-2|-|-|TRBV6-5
CASGRDWNYGYTF
TGTGCCAGCGGGAGGGACTGGAACTATGGCTACACCTTC
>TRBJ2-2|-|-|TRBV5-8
CASSYRQLTGELFF
TGTGCCAGCAGCTACCGACAGCTCACCGGGGAGCTGTTTTTT
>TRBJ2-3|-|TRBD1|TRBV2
CASSGQGPSTDTQYF
TGTGCCAGCAGTGGACAGGGCCCGTCCACAGATACGCAGTATTTT
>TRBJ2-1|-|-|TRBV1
CTRPFRGHDNEQFF
TGCACCAGACCCTTCAGGGGGCACGACAATGAGCAGTTCTTC
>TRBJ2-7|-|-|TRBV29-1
CSVGQGSSYEQYF
TGCAGCGTTGGTCAGGGGTCCTCCTACGAGCAGTACTTC
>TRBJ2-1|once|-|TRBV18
CASSPDSHNEQFF
TGTGCCAGCTCACCCGACAGCCACAATGAGCAGTTCTTC
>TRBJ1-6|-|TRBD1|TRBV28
CASSPTGTGRGYSPLHF
TGTGCCAGCAGTCCCACCGGGACAGGTAGGGGTTACTCACCCCTCCACTTT
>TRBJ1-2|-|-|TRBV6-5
CASSPSTGNYGYTF
TGTGCCAGCAGCCCCTCTACAGGGAACTATGGCTACACCTTC
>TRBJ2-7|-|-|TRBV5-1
CASSLQGPPYEQYF
TGCGCCAGCAGCTTACAGGGTCCCCCCTACGAGCAGTACTTC
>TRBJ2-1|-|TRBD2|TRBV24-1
CATSDLAGADEQFF
TGTGCCACCAGTGATTTAGCGGGAGCCGATGAGCAGTTCTTC
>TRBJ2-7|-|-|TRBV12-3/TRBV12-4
CASSSPRRDEQYF
TGTGCCAGCAGCTCCCCTCGGAGGGACGAGCAGTACTTC
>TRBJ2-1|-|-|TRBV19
CASSTGYDEQFF
TGTGCCAGTAGTACAGGGTACGATGAGCAGTTCTTC
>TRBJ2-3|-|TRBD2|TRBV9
CASSVEAGGKTDTQYF
TGTGCCAGCAGCGTAGAGGCGGGGGGGAAAACAGATACGCAGTATTTT
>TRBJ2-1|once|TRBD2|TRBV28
CASRILGGGVYNEQFF
TGTGCCAGCAGAATTTTGGGCGGGGGGGTCTACAATGAGCAGTTCTTC